This T cell receptor (beta chain) was profiled in a study of cytomegalovirus exposure and HLA in healthy donors (dated by TCRdb to between 2016 and 2019). At the level of the whole study: According to an earlier analysis of 587 of the donors, 150 million to 200 million T cells yielded 90 million to 130 million unique TCR beta sequences and 276 Gb of sequence data. Approximately 300 gigabases of sequencing data and 80 million or so unique TCR sequences were included in an early release covering 550 to 800 HLA-typed donors. Of the roughly 400 genotyped donors, 65% to 90% were placed in the genetic ancestry cluster associated with self-reported Caucasian donors. The study aimed to test whether cataloging public T cell receptors could reveal signatures of past pathogen exposure. The study profiled the T cell repertoires of hundreds of subjects by immunosequencing and related them to cytomegalovirus serostatus. Besides the first cohort of 666 subjects, a separate validation cohort made up of 90 to 150 different subjects was used. The study combined high-throughput TCR immunosequencing, statistical association of individual TCRs with disease status, and machine learning to predict cytomegalovirus infection status. A later analysis re-analyzed previously published TCR beta repertoires from approximately 700 donors and added high-resolution HLA genotyping to study TCR occurrence patterns. Rather than using new phenotypic data, the later analysis identified candidate immune exposures from TCR beta sequences and from how often those sequences occurred across donors. An earlier analysis of a few hundred of the donors applied high-throughput TCR beta sequencing to assess whether each TCR beta V gene segment acted as functional or pseudogenic. Donor age, sex, ethnicity and CMV serostatus were collected together with the repertoire data. A later genetic analysis took genome-wide SNP genotypes for about 65% of the roughly 670 donors and used that subset as a discovery cohort. All discovery cohort repertoires had been generated using a single sequencing platform. Class I and class II HLA loci were covered by the typing at four-digit resolution. The number of typed donors differed by locus: roughly 620-630 for A, B, C, DRB1 and DQB1; some 500 for DQA1; approximately 600 for DPA1; and 400 to 480 for DPB1. Four to six DR-DQ haplotypes were handled as single units for association and clustering, since linkage in the cohort was strong. Among roughly 400 genotyped donors of the cohort, an average of roughly 240,000 unique TCR beta nucleotide sequences were sequenced per donor, roughly a sixth of them non-productive.

Libraries were constructed by the immunoSEQ multiplex PCR assay. For the multiplex PCR, a mixture combining 60 forward primers for TCR Vbeta segments and 13 reverse primers for TCR Jbeta segments was used. The CDR3 region of rearranged TCR beta genes was amplified from genomic DNA by a multiplex PCR assay. The amplified TCR beta libraries were sequenced on the Illumina HiSeq System as 87-base-pair reads. Regarding the original processing steps: A later analysis counted tens of millions of unique TCR beta chains across the 666 repertoires, and around 12 million of these chains were shared by at least two donors. Raw reads were error-corrected and collapsed into unique sequences with a nearest-neighbor algorithm that merged closely related sequences to remove PCR and sequencing errors. CDR3 sequences were aligned to IMGT reference sequences to assign V, D and J gene segments. For a sequence to be retained, at least a six-nucleotide match to both a V gene segment and a J gene segment was required. A rearrangement counted as productive if the CDR3 had no stop codons and remained in frame with V and J, and every other rearrangement counted as non-productive. CDR3 was defined according to IMGT convention as the region running from the second conserved V-encoded cysteine to the conserved J-encoded phenylalanine. The earlier analysis of fewer than 750 of the donors excluded sequences that lacked an unambiguous match to a single V gene segment. In an earlier analysis of approximately 550 of the donors, V segments were called functional above 56.7% productive rearrangements and were called segregating when the between-donor standard deviation exceeded 5%. A statistical classification framework was built to diagnose cytomegalovirus status from the catalog of TCR beta chain sequences. A later analysis assigned V and J genes by comparing TCR nucleotide sequences with IMGT/GENE-DB human TR gene sequences. A later analysis assigned CDR3 sequences and most-parsimonious VDJ recombination scenarios with the TCRdist pipeline. A later analysis defined each TCR beta chain by its CDR3 amino acid sequence plus V-gene family, and excluded reads lacking a unique V-gene family. A later analysis removed several hundred highly shared, low-generation-probability nucleotide sequences to deal with suspected cross-contamination and a sequencing artifact. In a later analysis, a clonal expansion index for each public chain was calculated from normalized within-repertoire ranks of inferred template counts. In a later analysis, generation probabilities were computed using a VDJ recombination model fitted to out-of-frame rearrangements, and the results were checked against IGoR. Hypergeometric tests were used in a later analysis to score TCR-TCR, TCR-HLA and TCR-CMV co-occurrence, with a repertoire-size bias correction applied to the TCR pairs. A later analysis estimated false discovery rates by permuting HLA or CMV assignments 20 times. In a later analysis, co-occurring TCRs were grouped using DBSCAN, and TCRdist sequence similarity was added for clustering within HLA-allele-positive subsets. For co-occurrence clustering, repertoires with fewer than 30,000 or more than 120,000 public chains were excluded, along with about five repertoires with anomalous nucleotide sharing. TCRdb re-hosts the immuneACCESS table, in-frame sequences only. Its copies lack some clones; in the studies checked, an unresolved V gene accounts for under half of them, and the cause for the rest is not known. The V and J calls and clone size are taken from that table; D and trimming were inferred from the DNA. The sample data list about 190,000 clones, and more than 70% of these were observed just once. The top ten clones comprise under 5% of the sample.

CDR1 and CDR2 are drawn from the germline V gene (reference sequence): SGHAT, FQDESV. The CDR3 sequence holds 15 residues, the cysteine and phenylalanine included. The only DNA kept is the CDR3, 45 bases in frame from the first base. Trimming leaves V shorter by 4 bases and J shorter by 7 bases, with the junction holding 7 bases beyond the gene matches. The cohort comprised 670 or so healthy bone marrow donors. At the time of sampling, all cohort members were nominally healthy, though unrecorded immune exposures were likely present. The donor was CMV seropositive and was included in the group of 250 to 300 seropositive cohort members. A peripheral blood sample was provided by each donor, and peripheral blood mononuclear cells were used for TCR beta sequencing. The Qiagen DNeasy Blood Extraction Kit was used to extract genomic DNA from the blood cell samples. Note on this clone: It has no known antigen specificity. No much larger clone is present one base from it, and per-base qualities are unavailable.

Paper-wide results and their limitations: Most CMV-associated TCR beta chains appeared to be HLA-restricted in a later analysis, and the HLA associations seemed to be driven largely by CMV exposure. Some IMGT-functional V segments, including TRBV6-2 and TRBV6-3, could not be told apart with the 87-base-pair reads, so those segments were excluded. Only TCR beta chains were sequenced in this cohort, and the absence of alpha or paired-chain data limited detectable features. A few of the identified cytomegalovirus-associated TCR beta chains were confirmed in vitro to be specific for cytomegalovirus antigens. Immune exposure information for the cohort was limited to CMV serostatus. The study listed 170 or so TCR beta chains as associated with cytomegalovirus. When HLA alleles, especially DR and DQ, strongly co-occurred, TCR associations were difficult to assign to individual alleles. A later analysis found that TCR association rates varied across HLA loci, with DRB1 alleles showing the most associated TCRs and HLA-C alleles the fewest. A later analysis associated about 16,000 TCR beta sequences with specific HLA alleles at a false discovery rate of 0.05. In an earlier analysis of fewer than 750 of the donors, most TCR beta V segments were observed in productive rearrangements about 87% or about 30% of the time, broadly matching IMGT annotations. A further reported finding was that TCR beta sequences accurately predicted the HLA-A and HLA-B alleles for most subjects in the first cohort. A later genetic analysis reported fewer N-insertions in productive TCRs among donors in an Asian-associated ancestry cluster than the roughly 620-donor mean. In a later analysis, several top co-occurrence clusters were reported to appear linked to parvovirus B19, influenza, CMV and Epstein-Barr virus. While some public TCRs were present in many individuals, most TCR sequences turned up only very rarely across donors. The classifier was reported to diagnose cytomegalovirus status with high specificity and sensitivity in both the original and validation cohorts. V-gene and J-gene trimming of TCR beta chains was associated with a missense DCLRE1C variant in a later genetic analysis, and the association was replicated in an independent cohort. Because counts were too low, about 18 rarely observed V segments, including chromosome 9 orphons, were excluded from the earlier analysis of 500 to 700 of the donors. Sequencing depth was assumed to be roughly uniform across donors in the presence/absence analyses, though that assumption may not hold. Linkage disequilibrium might explain the correlated functional status among segregating V segments, but an unknown experimental factor could not be excluded. A cluster of highly shared sequence variants was judged likely to be a technical artifact of the sequencing pipeline. The authors suggested that the approach could potentially be generalized to other disease states and immunological phenotypes. In a later analysis, HLA-associated TCR beta chains were found to be more clonally expanded and to have lower generation probabilities than equally common non-associated chains. Because some donors lacked HLA typing at each locus, the association tests relied only on the typed subset.

The receptor chain draws on TRBV11-1 and TRBJ2-1, and TRBD1 aligns with 10 junction nucleotides. The receptor was derived from a man aged 25-40 years in good health and CMV-seropositive. The material sequenced was PBMCs. CDR3 reads: CASSSRQGAMNEQFF. The DNA sequence reads TGTGCCAGCAGCTCCCGACAGGGGGCGATGAATGAGCAGTTCTTC.